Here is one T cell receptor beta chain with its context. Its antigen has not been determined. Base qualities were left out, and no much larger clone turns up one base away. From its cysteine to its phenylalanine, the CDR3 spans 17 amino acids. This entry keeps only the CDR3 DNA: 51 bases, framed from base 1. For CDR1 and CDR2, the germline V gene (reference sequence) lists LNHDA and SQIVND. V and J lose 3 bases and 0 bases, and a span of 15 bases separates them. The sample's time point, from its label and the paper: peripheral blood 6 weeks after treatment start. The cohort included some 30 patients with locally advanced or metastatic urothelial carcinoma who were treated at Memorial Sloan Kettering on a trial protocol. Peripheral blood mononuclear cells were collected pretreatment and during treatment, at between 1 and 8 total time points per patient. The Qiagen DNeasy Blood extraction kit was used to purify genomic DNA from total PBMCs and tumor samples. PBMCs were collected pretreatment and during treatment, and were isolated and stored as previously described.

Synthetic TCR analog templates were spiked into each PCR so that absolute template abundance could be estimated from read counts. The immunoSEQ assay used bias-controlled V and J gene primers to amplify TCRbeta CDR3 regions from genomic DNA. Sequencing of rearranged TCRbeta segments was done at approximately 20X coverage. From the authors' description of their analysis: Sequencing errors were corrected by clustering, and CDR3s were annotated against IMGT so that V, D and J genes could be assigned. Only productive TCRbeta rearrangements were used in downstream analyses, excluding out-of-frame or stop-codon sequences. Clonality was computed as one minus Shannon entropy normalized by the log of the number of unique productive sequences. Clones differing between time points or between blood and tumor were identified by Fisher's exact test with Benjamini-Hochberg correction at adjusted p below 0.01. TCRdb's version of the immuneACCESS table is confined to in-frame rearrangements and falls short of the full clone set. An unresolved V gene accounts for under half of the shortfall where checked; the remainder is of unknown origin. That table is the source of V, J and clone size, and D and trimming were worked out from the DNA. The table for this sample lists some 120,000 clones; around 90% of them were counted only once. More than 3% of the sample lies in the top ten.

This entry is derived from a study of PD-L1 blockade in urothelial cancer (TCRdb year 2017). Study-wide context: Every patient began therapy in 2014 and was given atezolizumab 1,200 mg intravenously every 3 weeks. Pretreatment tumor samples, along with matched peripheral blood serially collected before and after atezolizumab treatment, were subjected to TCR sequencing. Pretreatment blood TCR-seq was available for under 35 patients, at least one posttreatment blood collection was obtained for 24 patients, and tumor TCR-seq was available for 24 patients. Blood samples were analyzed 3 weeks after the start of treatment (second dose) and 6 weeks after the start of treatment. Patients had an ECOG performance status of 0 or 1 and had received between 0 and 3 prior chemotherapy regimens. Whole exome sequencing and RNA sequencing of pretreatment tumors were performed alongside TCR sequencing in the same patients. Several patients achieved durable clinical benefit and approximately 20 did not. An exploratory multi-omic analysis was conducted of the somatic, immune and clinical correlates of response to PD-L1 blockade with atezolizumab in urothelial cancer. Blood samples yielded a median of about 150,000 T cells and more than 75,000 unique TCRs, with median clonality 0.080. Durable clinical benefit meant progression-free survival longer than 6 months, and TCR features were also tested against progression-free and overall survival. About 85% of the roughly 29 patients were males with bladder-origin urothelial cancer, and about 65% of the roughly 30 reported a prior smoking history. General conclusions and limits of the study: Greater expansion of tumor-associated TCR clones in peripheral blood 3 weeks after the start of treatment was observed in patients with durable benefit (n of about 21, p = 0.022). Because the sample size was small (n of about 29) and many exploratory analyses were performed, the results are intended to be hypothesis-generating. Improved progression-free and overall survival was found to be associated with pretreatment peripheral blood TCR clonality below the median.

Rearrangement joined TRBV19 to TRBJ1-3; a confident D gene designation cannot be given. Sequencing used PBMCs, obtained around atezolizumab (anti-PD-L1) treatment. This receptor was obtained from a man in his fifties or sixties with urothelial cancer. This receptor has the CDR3 CASSISQAGISGNTIYF. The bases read TGTGCCAGTAGTATTTCTCAAGCGGGGATCTCTGGAAACACCATATATTTT.